What follows is one T cell receptor beta chain and its context. Its specific antigen is unknown. Per-base quality was not reported, and no clone a single base away is much larger than it. The data are from a study of cytomegalovirus exposure and HLA in healthy donors (dated by TCRdb to about 2017). With respect to the entire study: An earlier analysis of approximately 550 of the donors reported about 250 Gb of sequence data and 117 million unique TCR beta sequences from roughly 180 million T cells. Approximately 300 gigabases of sequencing data and around 80 million unique TCR sequences made up an early release that covered over 550 HLA-typed donors. The genetic ancestry cluster associated with self-reported Caucasian donors included 65% to 90% of the roughly 400 genotyped donors. The study aimed to test whether signatures of past pathogen exposure could be identified by cataloging public T cell receptors. The study used immunosequencing to profile the T cell repertoires of more than 650 subjects and linked those repertoires to cytomegalovirus serostatus. A separate validation cohort of roughly 110 different subjects was used in addition to the 666-subject first cohort. The study combined high-throughput TCR immunosequencing, statistical association of individual TCRs with disease status, and machine learning to predict cytomegalovirus infection status. A later analysis re-analyzed previously published TCR beta repertoires from roughly 630 donors and added high-resolution HLA genotyping to study TCR occurrence patterns. In the later analysis, no new phenotypic data were used to find candidate immune exposures; instead, reliance was placed on TCR beta sequences and their occurrence across donors. An earlier analysis of approximately 640 of the donors applied high-throughput TCR beta sequencing to assess whether each TCR beta V gene segment acted as functional or pseudogenic. Alongside the repertoire data, information on donor age, sex, ethnicity and CMV serostatus was compiled. Genome-wide SNP genotypes for about 55% of the roughly 670 donors were used in a later genetic analysis, which treated that subset as a discovery cohort. Every repertoire in the discovery cohort had been generated on one and the same sequencing platform. HLA typing covered class I and class II loci at four-digit resolution. The number of donors typed differed by locus, with about 629-630 for A, B, C, DRB1 and DQB1, around 520 for DQA1, 606 for DPA1, and 450 to 480 for DPB1. About 5 DR-DQ haplotypes were handled as single units for association and clustering, since linkage in the cohort was strong. Among several hundred genotyped donors of the cohort, an average of about 240,000 unique TCR beta nucleotide sequences was sequenced per donor, of which about 18% were non-productive.

Library prep was done by the immunoSEQ multiplex PCR assay. For the multiplex PCR, a mixture combining 60 forward primers for TCR Vbeta segments and 13 reverse primers for TCR Jbeta segments was used. The CDR3 region of rearranged TCR beta genes was amplified from genomic DNA by a multiplex PCR assay. On the Illumina HiSeq System, the amplified TCR beta libraries were sequenced as 87-base-pair reads. As for how the authors treated the data: Across the 670 or so repertoires, a later analysis counted roughly 77 million unique TCR beta chains, 9.5 million to 13 million of which were shared by at least two donors. A nearest-neighbor algorithm error-corrected the raw reads and collapsed the reads into unique sequences, merging closely related sequences to remove PCR and sequencing errors. To assign V, D and J gene segments, CDR3 sequences were aligned to IMGT reference sequences. For a sequence to be retained, a match of at least six nucleotides was required to both a V gene segment and a J gene segment. A rearrangement counted as productive if the CDR3 had no stop codons and remained in frame with V and J, and every other rearrangement counted as non-productive. CDR3 was defined according to IMGT convention as the region running from the second conserved V-encoded cysteine to the conserved J-encoded phenylalanine. The earlier analysis of about 530 of the donors excluded any sequence lacking an unambiguous match to a single V gene segment. In an earlier analysis of several hundred of the donors, V segments were called functional above 56.7% productive rearrangements and were called segregating when the between-donor standard deviation exceeded 5%. A statistical classification framework was built to diagnose cytomegalovirus status from the catalog of TCR beta chain sequences. In a later analysis, TCR nucleotide sequences were compared against IMGT/GENE-DB human TR gene sequences so that V and J genes could be assigned. The TCRdist pipeline was used in a later analysis to assign CDR3 sequences and most-parsimonious VDJ recombination scenarios. In a later analysis, each TCR beta chain was defined by its CDR3 amino acid sequence together with its V-gene family, and reads lacking a unique V-gene family were excluded. To address suspected cross-contamination and a sequencing artifact, a later analysis removed around 600 highly shared, low-generation-probability nucleotide sequences. For each public chain, a later analysis derived a clonal expansion index from normalized ranks of inferred template counts within each repertoire. A later analysis computed generation probabilities with a VDJ recombination model fitted to out-of-frame rearrangements, and checked the results against IGoR. In a later analysis, hypergeometric tests were used to score TCR-TCR, TCR-HLA and TCR-CMV co-occurrence, with a repertoire-size bias correction applied to TCR pairs. False discovery rates were estimated in a later analysis by permuting HLA or CMV assignments 20 times. In a later analysis, co-occurring TCRs were grouped using DBSCAN, with TCRdist sequence similarity added in when clustering inside HLA-allele-positive subsets. For co-occurrence clustering, repertoires with fewer than 30,000 or more than 120,000 public chains were excluded, along with about five repertoires with anomalous nucleotide sharing. In TCRdb, the immuneACCESS table is reduced to in-frame sequences with V and J assigned. These tables do not hold every clone; where another copy was compared, an unresolved V gene accounts for under half, and the others remain unexplained. V and J calls and clone size are given by that table; D and trimming were obtained from the DNA. The sample contains around 120,000 clones, roughly 85% of them found a single time. The ten largest clonotypes hold over 3% of the sample.

In total, just over 650 healthy bone marrow donors made up the cohort. All cohort members were sampled while nominally healthy, although unrecorded immune exposures were likely present. The donor tested CMV seronegative, placing the donor among the roughly 350 seronegative members of the cohort. Every donor gave a peripheral blood sample, and the peripheral blood mononuclear cells from that sample were used for TCR beta sequencing. The Qiagen DNeasy Blood Extraction Kit was used to extract genomic DNA from the blood cell samples. V ends up 5 bases short and J 2 bases short, with an unmatched junction base count of 13. The germline V gene gives CDR1 as ENHRY and CDR2 as SYGVKD. Spanning cysteine to phenylalanine, the CDR3 consists of 17 amino acids. Only the CDR3 part of the read is kept: 51 bases, read in frame from the first base. Study-wide conclusions, independent of this receptor: In a later analysis, HLA-associated TCR beta chains were found to be more clonally expanded and to have lower generation probabilities than equally common non-associated chains. The presence/absence analyses assumed that sequencing depth was roughly uniform across donors, and that assumption may not be true. In both the original and validation cohorts, the classifier was reported to diagnose cytomegalovirus status with high specificity and sensitivity. According to the authors, the approach could potentially be generalized to other disease states and immunological phenotypes. The only immune exposure information available for the cohort was CMV serostatus. The study listed approximately 160 TCR beta chains as associated with cytomegalovirus. An association between a missense DCLRE1C variant and V-gene and J-gene trimming of TCR beta chains was found in a later genetic analysis and replicated in an independent cohort. According to a later genetic analysis, donors in an Asian-associated ancestry cluster had fewer N-insertions in productive TCRs than the approximately 670-donor mean. A few of the identified cytomegalovirus-associated TCR beta chains were confirmed in vitro to be specific for cytomegalovirus antigens. A further reported finding was that TCR beta sequences accurately predicted the HLA-A and HLA-B alleles for most subjects in the first cohort. Linkage disequilibrium might explain the correlated functional status among segregating V segments, but an unknown experimental factor could not be ruled out. In a later analysis, the rate of TCR association differed among HLA loci, with DRB1 alleles having the most associated TCRs and HLA-C alleles having the fewest. According to a later analysis, parvovirus B19, influenza, CMV and Epstein-Barr virus appeared linked to several top co-occurrence clusters. Because HLA typing was missing for some donors at each locus, association tests included only the typed subset. In an earlier analysis of about 540 of the donors, most TCR beta V segments were observed in productive rearrangements about 90% or about 30% of the time, broadly matching IMGT annotations. The cohort was sequenced for TCR beta chains only, and without alpha or paired-chain data the features that could be detected were limited. When HLA alleles, especially DR and DQ, strongly co-occurred, attributing TCR associations to individual alleles was difficult. The earlier analysis of approximately 590 of the donors excluded around 17 rarely observed V segments, including chromosome 9 orphons, because counts were too low. A later analysis associated 16,951 TCR beta sequences with specific HLA alleles at a false discovery rate of 0.05. While some public TCRs were present in many individuals, most TCR sequences turned up only very rarely across donors. Most CMV-associated TCR beta chains appeared to be HLA-restricted in a later analysis, and the HLA associations seemed to be driven largely by CMV exposure. A cluster of highly shared sequence variants was judged likely to be a technical artifact of the sequencing pipeline. The 87-base-pair reads could not distinguish some IMGT-functional V segments, including TRBV6-2 and TRBV6-3, so those segments were excluded.

Recombination connected TRBV10-3 to TRBJ2-3; TRBD1 aligns with 7 central bases. This sequence originates from a middle-aged woman in good health and CMV-seronegative. The source material was PBMCs. The DNA is as follows: TGTGCCATCAGTCCATCATCCGGGACAGTTAACACAGATACGCAGTATTTT. Translation gives CAISPSSGTVNTDTQYF.